The entry that follows covers one T cell receptor (beta chain) sequence. This specimen comes from a study of blood T cell repertoires in COVID-19. Study context: Samples representing acute and convalescent COVID-19 were sourced from the United States, Italy and Spain. PBMCs, B-cell-depleted T cells, or T cells provided the cDNA or gDNA that made up the material.

As handled by the study authors: It was from reference gene primer amplification that nucleated cell counts were estimated. Assay used: immunoSEQ multiplex PCR; TCRdb lists only in-frame clones, some missing. V, J and clone size derive from that table, while D and trimming were established from the DNA sequence. The sample has 60,000 to 70,000 clones; roughly 80% are singletons. CDR3 length: 14 amino acids. After removal of 4 bases from V and 9 bases from J, the junction contained 12 bases not matched to a gene. Germline lookup yields CDR1 SGHDT and CDR2 YYEEEE. Sequencing was performed on peripheral blood. The chain combines TRBV5-6 with TRBJ1-2, with 7 nucleotides matching TRBD1. The clonotype comes from a human donor in a cohort sampled during active COVID-19. In nucleotides, the CDR3 is TGTGCCAGCAGCAGGAGGGGGCTGGGGATGAGCTACACCTTC. Translating it yields CASSRRGLGMSYTF.